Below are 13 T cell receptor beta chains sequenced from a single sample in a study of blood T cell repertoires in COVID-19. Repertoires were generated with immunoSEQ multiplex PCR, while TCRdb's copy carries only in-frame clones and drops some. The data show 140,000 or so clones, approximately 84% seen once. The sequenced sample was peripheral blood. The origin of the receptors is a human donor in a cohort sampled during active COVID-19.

The CDR3 DNA sequence: TGCGCCAGCAGCTTGGACAGCCATCGCGAGCAGTACTTC. This gives the protein CASSLDSHREQYF. The rearrangement uses TRBV5-1 and TRBJ2-7; no reliable D call. V was cut by 0 bases and J by 6 bases, with 10 bases left in between. This CDR3 is built from 13 residues. CDR1 is SGHRS, CDR2 YFSETQ, per germline.

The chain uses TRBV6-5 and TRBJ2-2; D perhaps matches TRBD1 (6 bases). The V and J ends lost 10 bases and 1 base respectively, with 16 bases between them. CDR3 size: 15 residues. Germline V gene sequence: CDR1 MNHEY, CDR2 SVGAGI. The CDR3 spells CATAQAGENTGELFF. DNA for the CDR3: TGTGCCACGGCACAAGCAGGGGAGAACACCGGGGAGCTGTTTTTT.

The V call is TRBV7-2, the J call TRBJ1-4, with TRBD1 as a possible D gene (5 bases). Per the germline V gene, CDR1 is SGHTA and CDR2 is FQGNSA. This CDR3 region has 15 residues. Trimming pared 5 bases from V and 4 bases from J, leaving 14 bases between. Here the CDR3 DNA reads TGTGCCAGCAGCCCCTGGGGGGGTGGTAATGAAAAACTGTTTTTT. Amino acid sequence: CASSPWGGGNEKLFF.

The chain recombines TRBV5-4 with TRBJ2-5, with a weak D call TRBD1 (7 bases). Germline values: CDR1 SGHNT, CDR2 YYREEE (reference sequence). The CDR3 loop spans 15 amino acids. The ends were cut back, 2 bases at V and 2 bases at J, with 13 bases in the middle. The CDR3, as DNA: TGTGCCAGCAGCTTAAAGACAGGGACTCAAGAGACCCAGTACTTC. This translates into CASSLKTGTQETQYF.

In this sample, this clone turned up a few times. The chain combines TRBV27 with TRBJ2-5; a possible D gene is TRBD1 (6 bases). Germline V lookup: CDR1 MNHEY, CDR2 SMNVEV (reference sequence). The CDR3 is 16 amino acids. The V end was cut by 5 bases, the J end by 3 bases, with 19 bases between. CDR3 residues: CASSPIRMGAEETQYF. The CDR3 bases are TGTGCCAGCAGTCCTATCCGGATGGGGGCCGAAGAGACCCAGTACTTC.

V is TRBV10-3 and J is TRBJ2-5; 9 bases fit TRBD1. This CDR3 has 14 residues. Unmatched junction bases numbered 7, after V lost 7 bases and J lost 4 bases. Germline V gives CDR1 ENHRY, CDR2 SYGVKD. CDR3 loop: CAIKTDRGGETQYF. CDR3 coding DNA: TGTGCCATCAAGACGGACAGGGGAGGAGAGACCCAGTACTTC.

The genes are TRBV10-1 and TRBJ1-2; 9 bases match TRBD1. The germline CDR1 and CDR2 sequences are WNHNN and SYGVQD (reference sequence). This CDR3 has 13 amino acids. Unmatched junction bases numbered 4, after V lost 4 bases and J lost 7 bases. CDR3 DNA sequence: TGCGCCAGCAGTGTGGACAGGGGCGCTGGCTACACCTTC. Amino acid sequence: CASSVDRGAGYTF.

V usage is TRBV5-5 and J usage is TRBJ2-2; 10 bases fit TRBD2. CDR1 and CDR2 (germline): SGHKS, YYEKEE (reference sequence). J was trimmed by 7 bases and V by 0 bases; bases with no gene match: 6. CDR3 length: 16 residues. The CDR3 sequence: CASSLEAGGPHGELFF. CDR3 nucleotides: TGTGCCAGCAGCTTGGAAGCGGGGGGGCCACACGGGGAGCTGTTTTTT.

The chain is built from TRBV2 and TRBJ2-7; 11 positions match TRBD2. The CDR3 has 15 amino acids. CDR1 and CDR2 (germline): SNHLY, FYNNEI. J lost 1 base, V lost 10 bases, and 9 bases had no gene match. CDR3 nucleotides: TGTGCCATCCTTAAAGGGACTAGCGGTTCCTACGAGCAGTACTTC. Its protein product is CAILKGTSGSYEQYF.

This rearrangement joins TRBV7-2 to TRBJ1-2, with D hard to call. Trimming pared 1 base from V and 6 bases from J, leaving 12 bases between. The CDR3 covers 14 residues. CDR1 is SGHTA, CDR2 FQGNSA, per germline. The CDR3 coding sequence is TGTGCCAGCAGCTTAGATATCAACCTAGATGGCTACACCTTC. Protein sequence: CASSLDINLDGYTF. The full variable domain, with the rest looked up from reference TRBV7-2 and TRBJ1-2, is GAGVSQSPSNKVTEKGKDVELRCDPISGHTALYWYRQSLGQGLEFLIYFQGNSAPDKSGLPSDRFSAERTGGSVSTLTIQRTQQEDSAVYLCASSLDINLDGYTFGSGTRLTVV.

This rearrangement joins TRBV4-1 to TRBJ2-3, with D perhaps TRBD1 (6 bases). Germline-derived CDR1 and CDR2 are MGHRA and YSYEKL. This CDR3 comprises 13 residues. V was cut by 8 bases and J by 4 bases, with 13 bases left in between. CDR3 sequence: CASSGTSSDTQYF. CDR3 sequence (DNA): TGCGCCAGCTCCGGGACAAGTTCAGATACGCAGTATTTT.

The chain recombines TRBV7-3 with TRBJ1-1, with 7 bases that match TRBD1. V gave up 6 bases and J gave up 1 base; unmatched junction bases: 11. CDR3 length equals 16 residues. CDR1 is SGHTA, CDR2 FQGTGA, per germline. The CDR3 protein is CASRLLSGQRNTEAFF. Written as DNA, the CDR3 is TGTGCCAGCAGGCTGCTGTCGGGACAGAGGAACACTGAAGCTTTCTTT.

The CDR3 reads CASSETTGFGTQYF. For the CDR3, the DNA is TGTGCCAGCAGTGAAACAACAGGGTTTGGGACCCAGTACTTC. The V and J genes are TRBV2 and TRBJ2-5; the D gene is possibly TRBD1 (6 bases). Trimming took 2 bases from V and 7 from J, leaving 14 bases between them. The CDR3 contains 14 residues. Germline CDR1 is SNHLY and CDR2 is FYNNEI.